Below, one T cell receptor beta chain is given with its context. What it binds is unknown. Alongside a J-beta primer mix, a sample-barcoded 5' primer served in a second PCR lasting 7 to 11 cycles. Each cDNA was tagged by a template-switch adaptor containing 12 random nucleotides. Each of the samples gave a minimum of 2.5 million paired-end reads that contained CDR3. Each CDR3 protein gets one entry after TCRdb re-called the 5' RACE reads with MiXCR. The sample consists of roughly 800,000 distinct CDR3 sequences, around 25% of them appearing once. The data were obtained in a study of blood T cells in healthy people across ages. Whole-study findings and limits: Naive CD4+ cells and diversity were both higher in long-lived donors than in aged donors.

From germline, CDR1 is LGHDT and CDR2 YNNKEL (reference sequence). The CDR3 spans 15 residues. With 4 bases clipped from V and 4 bases from J, the junction kept 6 bases outside the gene matches. The sample was also linked to a second study, of T cells of mothers and their children. This second report adds: Barcodes and 2-4 random nucleotides were added by M1S in the second PCR.

The receptor's source is a boy younger than 18 in good health. Sequencing was performed on blood. The chain is built from TRBV3-1 and TRBJ2-1; 8 bases are a match to TRBD1. CDR3 sequence: CASSPSRTGYNEQFF. CDR3 sequence (DNA): TGTGCCAGCAGCCCAAGCCGGACAGGGTACAATGAGCAGTTCTTC.